The present TCR beta chain was sequenced within a study of blood T cell repertoires in COVID-19. Study as a whole: Researchers got acute and convalescent COVID-19 samples from the United States, Italy and Spain. The cDNA or gDNA used as material had been derived from T cells, B-cell-depleted T cells, or PBMCs.

Under the authors' procedure: Quantification of nucleated cells was approximated via reference gene primer amplification. The method was immunoSEQ multiplex PCR; TCRdb's version includes in-frame clones alone and lacks a portion of them. Clonal size and the V and J genes are those of that table, whereas D and trimming came from the DNA. The profile shows more than 150,000 clones, roughly 89% of them singletons. This CDR3 spans 15 amino acids. Trimming took 6 bases from V and 7 from J, leaving 22 bases between them. CDR1 KGHSH and CDR2 LQKENI come from the germline V gene. Source material: peripheral blood. The clonotype comes from a woman in her seventies with COVID-19, enrolled during active disease. This chain uses TRBV18 with TRBJ2-7, with D perhaps TRBD1 (6 bases). The DNA for the CDR3 is TGTGCCAGCTCTAGCCAGGGGCAGGGGCAGGGAGAGCAGTACTTC. As protein: CASSSQGQGQGEQYF.